This TCR beta chain is drawn from a study of T-cell reconstitution after alpha-beta-depleted transplantation in children (dated by TCRdb to the mid-2010s). Regarding the complete study: Using TCR repertoire profiling, the study followed T-cell immune reconstitution in a quantitative way in children after TCRalphabeta/CD19-depleted allogeneic hematopoietic cell transplantation. Broader findings and caveats from the paper: About two months after transplant, the apparently early recovery of alphabetaT-cell counts reportedly depended on just several hundred clones that had expanded rapidly and came from non-depleted graft cells. The frequencies of hyperexpanded clones fell over the following months, and after one year, T-cell counts and TCRbeta diversity were mostly attributed to newly produced T cells. In some patients, the high TCRbeta diversity seen at day 60 was put down to recipient T cells and intrathymic progenitors that had survived conditioning.

In the paper's terms, the treatment or condition label means: allogeneic hematopoietic cell transplantation with graft depleted of TCRalphabeta T cells and CD19 B cells. Transplant recipients were children who received TCRalphabeta/CD19-depleted allogeneic hematopoietic cell grafts. The library was generated by PCR. Sequenced on an Illumina HiSeq 2500. To normalize quantification of the TCRbeta repertoire, the TCR libraries were built with molecular barcoding that relied on unique molecular identifiers. The public reads were reprocessed in TCRdb via fastp at Q25 and MiXCR, keeping in-frame beta chains. Identical CDR3 protein sequences are pooled into one entry, listed with their most common genes and DNA. Recorded for this sample are 480,000 or so distinct CDR3 sequences; under 12% of them occurred a single time. Jointly, the top ten make up roughly 2% of the sample. This clonotype was seen ten or more times. Its antigen has not been determined. Base quality data are lacking; no much larger clone is found one base away.

Including cysteine and phenylalanine, the CDR3 has 14 amino acids. The read is trimmed to its CDR3 DNA, 42 bases read in frame from base 1. V is trimmed back by 6 bases and J by 3 bases, and the junction contains 9 bases that no gene match accounts for. The germline V gene sets CDR1 to SGHRS and CDR2 to YFSETQ. The sample in question was PBMCs, obtained before TCRalphabeta/CD19-depleted stem cell transplant. This TCR came from a child aged 2 to 10 with inherited bone marrow failure, due to receive a stem cell transplant. This chain is built from TRBV5-1 and TRBJ2-7; 7 bases in the junction line up with TRBD1. The sequenced DNA: TGCGCCAGCACCCCCCGGACAGGAGACTACGAGCAGTACTTC. Translated, this gives CASTPRTGDYEQYF.